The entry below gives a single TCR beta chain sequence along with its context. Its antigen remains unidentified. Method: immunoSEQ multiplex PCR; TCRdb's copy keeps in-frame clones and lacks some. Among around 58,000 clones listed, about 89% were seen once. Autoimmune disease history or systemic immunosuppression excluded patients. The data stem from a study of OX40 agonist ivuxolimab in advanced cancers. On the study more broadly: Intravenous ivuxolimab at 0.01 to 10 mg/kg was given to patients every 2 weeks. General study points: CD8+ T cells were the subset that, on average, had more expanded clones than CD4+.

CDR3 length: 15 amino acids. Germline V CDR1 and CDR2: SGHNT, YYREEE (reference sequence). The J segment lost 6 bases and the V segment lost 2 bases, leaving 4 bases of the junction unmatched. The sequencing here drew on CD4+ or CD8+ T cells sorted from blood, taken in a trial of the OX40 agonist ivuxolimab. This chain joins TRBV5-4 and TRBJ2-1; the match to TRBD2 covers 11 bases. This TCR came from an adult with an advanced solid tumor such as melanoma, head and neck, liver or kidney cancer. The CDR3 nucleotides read TGTGCCAGCAGCTTACTAGCGGGAGATGGCAATGAGCAGTTCTTC. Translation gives CASSLLAGDGNEQFF.